Below are 30 T cell receptor beta chains sequenced from a single sample in a study of cytotoxic CD8 clonotypes in ibrutinib-treated CLL (dated by TCRdb to the early 2020s). What this sample's time point label stands for: approximately 25 months on ibrutinib. The library relied on the immunoSEQ multiplex PCR assay. TCRdb carries this immuneACCESS record with in-frame sequences only. Its versions omit some clonotypes, under half of them owing to an unresolved V gene in the studies checked, with the rest unexplained. Counted in this sample were 150,000 to 250,000 clones; over 60% of them appeared once. Around an eighth of the sample belongs to the ten largest clones. The starting material was PBMCs, obtained after 24 months of ibrutinib treatment. These receptors were taken from a human donor with chronic lymphocytic leukemia.

V gene TRBV30 combines with J gene TRBJ2-1; 9 nucleotides match TRBD2. CDR3 size: 14 residues. The V and J ends lost 2 bases and 6 bases, in that order; junction bases with no gene match: 5. Germline V lookup: CDR1 GTSNPN, CDR2 SVGIG (reference sequence). CDR3 sequence reads: CAWSKLAGSNEQFF. CDR3 bases: TGTGCCTGGAGTAAGCTAGCGGGGTCCAATGAGCAGTTCTTC.

The J gene is TRBJ2-3, the V gene TRBV18, with a possible D match to TRBD1 (6 bases). Germline V gene sequence: CDR1 KGHSH, CDR2 LQKENI. Trimming shortened V by 0 bases and J by 2 bases, and 9 bases separated the two germline ends. The CDR3 covers 15 residues. The CDR3 region is CASSPPTGNTDTQYF. In nucleotides, the CDR3 is TGTGCCAGCTCACCACCGACAGGAAACACAGATACGCAGTATTTT.

V and J are TRBV5-1 and TRBJ2-6; maybe TRBD1 (6 bases). The germline gives CDR1 SGHRS, CDR2 YFSETQ. Trimming shortened V by 9 bases and J by 1 base, and 17 bases separated the two germline ends. CDR3 size: 16 residues. The CDR3 region has the DNA TGCGCCACCTACCCGGGACAACTATCTGGGGCCAACGTCCTGACTTTC. This translates into CATYPGQLSGANVLTF.

This clone was observed a handful of times. The genes are TRBV7-8 and TRBJ1-5, with unresolved D. CDR1 is SGHVS, CDR2 FQNEAQ, per germline. Trimming removed 3 bases from V and 2 bases from J, with 14 bases in between. The CDR3 is made up of 16 amino acids. For the CDR3, the DNA is TGTGCCAGCAGCTTGTACATCGGGAGTGGCAATCAGCCCCAGCATTTT. Its translation is CASSLYIGSGNQPQHF.

This clone was found a few times. This chain uses TRBV11-2 with TRBJ2-5; 10 bases agree with TRBD1. Germline CDR1 and CDR2: SGHAT and FQNNGV. V trimming: 1 base; J trimming: 0 bases; junction bases outside the gene matches: 8. The CDR3 consists of 18 residues. CDR3 nucleotides: TGTGCCAGCAGCTTAGTTGTAGCCGGGACAGGGGACCAAGAGACCCAGTACTTC. This codes for CASSLVVAGTGDQETQYF.

The chain carries TRBV5-1 and TRBJ2-3; perhaps TRBD1 as D (6 bases). Germline V CDR1 and CDR2: SGHRS, YFSETQ. V was cut by 6 bases and J by 0 bases, with 11 bases left in between. The CDR3 loop spans 14 amino acids. This CDR3 reads CASTADSSTDTQYF. CDR3 DNA sequence: TGCGCCAGCACTGCGGACAGTAGCACAGATACGCAGTATTTT.

The chain is built from TRBV7-2 and TRBJ2-7; TRBD1 matches at 7 bases. Per the germline V gene, CDR1 is SGHTA and CDR2 is FQGNSA. V gave up 2 bases and J gave up 2 bases; unmatched junction bases: 6. The CDR3 loop spans 15 amino acids. The CDR3 region has the DNA TGTGCCAGCAGCTTAACGACAGGGACCCCCTACGAGCAGTACTTC. Protein product: CASSLTTGTPYEQYF. Supplemented by reference TRBV7-2 and TRBJ2-7, the full variable domain reads GAGVSQSPSNKVTEKGKDVELRCDPISGHTALYWYRQSLGQGLEFLIYFQGNSAPDKSGLPSDRFSAERTGGSVSTLTIQRTQQEDSAVYLCASSLTTGTPYEQYFGPGTRLTVT.

The chain employs TRBV5-4 and TRBJ1-2; D remains unclear. Germline V lookup: CDR1 SGHNT, CDR2 YYREEE (reference sequence). This CDR3 comprises 13 residues. The germline V and J ends were trimmed by 4 bases and 0 bases, with 7 bases remaining between them. The CDR3: CASSRAANYGYTF. The CDR3 bases are TGTGCCAGCAGCCGGGCAGCTAACTATGGCTACACCTTC.

In its sample, this clone was seen a few times. The rearrangement joins TRBV7-9 to TRBJ1-1, with D perhaps matching TRBD1 (5 bases). From germline, CDR1 is SEHNR and CDR2 FQNEAQ (reference sequence). Trimming took off 2 bases at V and 6 bases at J, with 10 bases between the two ends. This CDR3 region has 13 residues. CDR3 sequence reads: CASSLRRGPEAFF. CDR3 bases: TGTGCCAGCAGCTTACGGAGGGGTCCTGAAGCTTTCTTT.

The chain combines TRBV30 with TRBJ2-1; TRBD2 matches 7 bases. Germline CDR1 and CDR2: GTSNPN and SVGIG (reference sequence). J gave up 3 bases and V 4 bases, and 3 bases lay outside the gene matches. CDR3 length: 13 amino acids. CDR3 bases: TGTGCCTGGACTAGCGGACACTACAATGAGCAGTTCTTC. It translates to CAWTSGHYNEQFF.

The rearrangement uses TRBV6-6 and TRBJ1-2, with D possibly TRBD1 on 5 matching bases. The CDR3 is 14 residues long. The V gene's germline CDR1 is MNHNY and CDR2 SVGAGI (reference sequence). Deletions cut 2 bases from V and 5 bases from J, with 12 bases between. The CDR3 DNA reads as TGTGCCAGCAGTTACCTTGCAGGGACTTATGGCTACACCTTC. This codes for CASSYLAGTYGYTF.

The rearrangement joins TRBV30 to TRBJ2-3, with 13 bases that match TRBD2. There are 13 residues in the CDR3. The germline gives CDR1 GTSNPN, CDR2 SVGIG (reference sequence). CDR3 protein: CGTSGGRTDTQYF. CDR3 nucleotide sequence: TGTGGGACTAGCGGGGGACGCACAGATACGCAGTATTTT.

This rearrangement joins TRBV4-1 to TRBJ2-3; D ambiguous. CDR3 size: 16 residues. Germline CDR1 is MGHRA and CDR2 is YSYEKL. Trimming left V 2 bases short and J 4 bases short, with 16 bases between. The CDR3 here is CASSQIHLISADTQYF. CDR3 nucleotides: TGCGCCAGCAGCCAAATCCACCTAATATCCGCAGATACGCAGTATTTT.

J is TRBJ2-1 and V is TRBV7-9, with TRBD2 matching over 7 bases. CDR3 length: 14 amino acids. Germline assignment: CDR1 SEHNR and CDR2 FQNEAQ (reference sequence). V dropped 4 bases and J dropped 8; count of bases not matched to a gene: 8. The CDR3 DNA follows: TGTGCCAGCAGCTCAACGGGACTAAGCTATGAGCAGTTCTTC. Amino acid sequence: CASSSTGLSYEQFF. The whole variable domain, remainder taken from reference TRBV7-9 and TRBJ2-1, is DTGVSQNPRHKITKRGQNVTFRCDPISEHNRLYWYRQTLGQGPEFLTYFQNEAQLEKSRLLSDRFSAERPKGSFSTLEIQRTEQGDSAMYLCASSSTGLSYEQFFGPGTRLTVL.

The rearrangement links TRBV9 to TRBJ2-1; D ambiguous. CDR1 and CDR2 (germline): SGDLS, YYNGEE. V was cut by 1 base and J by 0 bases, with 14 bases left in between. This CDR3 is 17 amino acids long. CDR3 nucleotide sequence: TGTGCCAGCAGCGTATTGTTGAGCCCCAGCTCCTACAATGAGCAGTTCTTC. Amino acids: CASSVLLSPSSYNEQFF.

The rearrangement links TRBV7-9 to TRBJ1-2; no firm D call. CDR1 is SEHNR, CDR2 FQNEAQ, per germline (reference sequence). Trimming left V 1 base short and J 10 bases short, with 13 bases between. This CDR3 has 13 amino acids. Written as DNA, the CDR3 is TGTGCCAGCAGCTTAGAGGCCGGCGATGTCTACACCTTC. This gives the protein CASSLEAGDVYTF.

This rearrangement joins TRBV9 to TRBJ2-1; D might be TRBD2 (6 bases). V was trimmed by 4 bases and J by 8 bases, leaving 10 bases between them. The V gene's germline CDR1 is SGDLS and CDR2 YYNGEE. The CDR3 loop spans 12 amino acids. The chain's CDR3 is CASSPKRDEQFF. DNA of the CDR3: TGTGCCAGCAGCCCCAAGCGGGATGAGCAGTTCTTC.

V usage is TRBV5-1 and J usage is TRBJ2-2; TRBD2 matches 8 bases. CDR3 size: 16 residues. The junction had 5 bases not matched to a gene; V was cut back by 1 base and J by 3 bases. The germline gives CDR1 SGHRS, CDR2 YFSETQ. CDR3 in amino acids: CASSLTPAGDTGELFF. CDR3 DNA sequence: TGCGCCAGCAGCTTGACCCCAGCGGGAGACACCGGGGAGCTGTTTTTT.

In its sample, this clone was seen a few times. The chain recombines TRBV7-9 with TRBJ1-5; D is possibly TRBD1 (5 bases). CDR3 length equals 16 residues. Trimming left V 5 bases short and J 7 bases short, with 21 bases between. The germline V gene encodes CDR1 SEHNR and CDR2 FQNEAQ (reference sequence). The chain's CDR3 is CASSEYQGAGRQPQHF. The DNA of the CDR3 is TGTGCCAGCAGCGAATACCAGGGAGCCGGACGCCAGCCCCAGCATTTT.

V gene TRBV7-9 combines with J gene TRBJ2-7; 8 bases are shared with TRBD1. The J segment lost 3 bases and the V segment lost 5 bases, leaving 6 bases of the junction unmatched. The CDR3 sequence is 14 residues long. CDR1 and CDR2 from the germline V gene are SEHNR and FQNEAQ (reference sequence). The CDR3 region has the DNA TGTGCCAGCAGCGGGCAGGGGGCTATCTACGAGCAGTACTTC. It yields the protein CASSGQGAIYEQYF.

The chain links TRBV27 to TRBJ2-3; 10 bases fit TRBD2. In germline, CDR1 is MNHEY, CDR2 SMNVEV (reference sequence). The CDR3 has 14 amino acids. V shed 5 bases and J 8 bases; nucleotides not matched to a gene: 7. This chain's CDR3 is CASSRPRLAGTQYF. The CDR3 bases are TGTGCCAGCAGTCGCCCCCGACTAGCGGGTACGCAGTATTTT.

This chain connects TRBV6-5 to TRBJ2-7; the D gene is possibly TRBD1 (6 bases). Per germline, CDR1 MNHEY and CDR2 SVGAGI. The V gene lost 7 bases and the J gene lost 9 bases, with 13 bases spanning the gap. The CDR3 covers 11 residues. The CDR3 reads CASNTGSAQYF. CDR3 nucleotides: TGTGCCAGCAATACAGGGTCTGCGCAGTACTTC.

This clone appeared a single time. CDR3 sequence reads: CASSQEGEQPYGYTF. The DNA of the CDR3 is TGTGCCAGCAGCCAAGAAGGTGAGCAACCCTATGGCTACACCTTC. The chain recombines TRBV4-2 with TRBJ1-2; D unresolved. The CDR3 is 15 residues long. The germline gives CDR1 LGHNA, CDR2 YNFKEQ. Trimming removed 0 bases from V and 4 bases from J, with 12 bases in between.

This chain links TRBV6-5 with TRBJ2-1, with unresolved D. Germline V gene sequence: CDR1 MNHEY, CDR2 SVGAGI. V shed 0 bases and J shed 7 bases, with 7 bases lying between them. The CDR3 runs to 13 residues. CDR3 region: CASSYSMGNEQFF. The CDR3 region has the DNA TGTGCCAGCAGTTACTCGATGGGTAATGAGCAGTTCTTC.

The rearrangement joins TRBV19 to TRBJ1-2; possible D gene TRBD1, 5 bases. In germline, CDR1 is LNHDA, CDR2 SQIVND (reference sequence). The CDR3 runs 16 residues. Between the trimmed V and J ends, which lost 7 bases and 6 bases, there was a span of 24 bases. DNA of the CDR3: TGTGCCAGTAACCCCTCGGAGGGGAATGTCGTCAATGGCTACACCTTC. This sequence encodes CASNPSEGNVVNGYTF.

The chain joins TRBV9 to TRBJ1-2; tentative D call: TRBD1 (5 bases). This CDR3 region has 14 residues. The germline CDR1 and CDR2 sequences are SGDLS and YYNGEE. V dropped 1 base and J dropped 6 bases, with 13 bases sitting between them. The DNA of the CDR3 is TGTGCCAGCAGCGTAATGGCTCAGGGCGATGGCTACACCTTC. This gives the protein CASSVMAQGDGYTF.

The chain recombines TRBV6-5 with TRBJ2-7; no clear D. CDR3 length equals 14 residues. V shed 3 bases and J shed 0 bases, with 9 bases lying between them. CDR1 and CDR2 from the germline V gene are MNHEY and SVGAGI. The DNA of the CDR3 is TGTGCCAGCAGTTATTTCGGACCCTCCTACGAGCAGTACTTC. This codes for CASSYFGPSYEQYF.

This clone has just a few counts. This chain joins TRBV7-9 and TRBJ1-2; D remains ambiguous. This CDR3 is 12 amino acids long. The germline gives CDR1 SEHNR, CDR2 FQNEAQ (reference sequence). V was clipped by 5 bases and J by 5 bases, with 9 bases between them. For the CDR3, the DNA is TGTGCCAGCAGCATGGACCAGTATGGCTACACCTTC. Its translation: CASSMDQYGYTF.

This clone has more than one count but fewer than ten. V usage is TRBV7-6 and J usage is TRBJ2-7; a possible D gene is TRBD1 (6 bases). The germline gives CDR1 SGHVS, CDR2 FNYEAQ. The CDR3 length is 14 residues. Deletions cut 1 base from V and 0 bases from J, with 7 bases between. In nucleotides, the CDR3 is TGTGCCAGCAGCTTAGGGACAGACTCCTACGAGCAGTACTTC. This sequence encodes CASSLGTDSYEQYF.

This rearrangement joins TRBV7-9 to TRBJ1-2; unclear D gene. The CDR3 is made up of 14 amino acids. Per the germline V gene, CDR1 is SEHNR and CDR2 is FQNEAQ (reference sequence). Trimming stripped 1 base from V and 0 bases from J, with 6 bases between. CDR3: CASSLDPANYGYTF. In DNA form, the CDR3 reads TGTGCCAGCAGCTTAGACCCAGCTAACTATGGCTACACCTTC. Using reference TRBV7-9 and TRBJ1-2 for the parts outside the CDR3, the full variable domain is DTGVSQNPRHKITKRGQNVTFRCDPISEHNRLYWYRQTLGQGPEFLTYFQNEAQLEKSRLLSDRFSAERPKGSFSTLEIQRTEQGDSAMYLCASSLDPANYGYTFGSGTRLTVV.